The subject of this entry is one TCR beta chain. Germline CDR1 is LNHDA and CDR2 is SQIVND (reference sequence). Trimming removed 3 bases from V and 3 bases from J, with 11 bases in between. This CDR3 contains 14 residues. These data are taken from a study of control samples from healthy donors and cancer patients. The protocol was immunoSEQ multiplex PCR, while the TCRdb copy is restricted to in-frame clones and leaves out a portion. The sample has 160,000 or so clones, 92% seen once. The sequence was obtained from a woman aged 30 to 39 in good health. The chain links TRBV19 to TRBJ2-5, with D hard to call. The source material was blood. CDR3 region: CASSMFLGKETQYF. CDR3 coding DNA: TGTGCCAGTAGTATGTTCCTAGGAAAAGAGACCCAGTACTTC.